This TCR beta chain came from a study of OX40 agonist ivuxolimab in advanced cancers. Across the whole study: The patients received ivuxolimab by intravenous route every 2 weeks at 0.01 to 10 mg/kg.

V gave up 3 bases and J gave up 7 bases, with 16 bases separating them. CDR1 and CDR2 (germline): PRHDT, FYEKMQ (reference sequence). CDR3 length: 15 residues. Method: immunoSEQ multiplex PCR; TCRdb's copy keeps in-frame clones and lacks some. The profile shows about 19,000 clones, 65% to 70% of them singletons. This clone was recorded many times. Its antigen is still unknown. Study conclusions and caveats: CD8+ T cells showed, on average, more clonal expansion than CD4+ cells.

Sequenced material: CD4+ or CD8+ T cells sorted from blood, taken in a trial of the OX40 agonist ivuxolimab. This chain connects TRBV13 to TRBJ2-1; D not resolved. The receptor was isolated from an adult with an advanced solid tumor such as melanoma, head and neck, liver or kidney cancer. This CDR3 is CASSFRVTAWNEQFF. The CDR3 bases are TGTGCCAGCAGCTTTAGGGTGACTGCTTGGAATGAGCAGTTCTTC. The variable domain in full, with the rest retrieved from reference TRBV13 and TRBJ2-1, is AAGVIQSPRHLIKEKRETATLKCYPIPRHDTVYWYQQGPGQDPQFLISFYEKMQSDKGSIPDRFSAQQFSDYHSELNMSSLELGDSALYFCASSFRVTAWNEQFFGPGTRLTVL.